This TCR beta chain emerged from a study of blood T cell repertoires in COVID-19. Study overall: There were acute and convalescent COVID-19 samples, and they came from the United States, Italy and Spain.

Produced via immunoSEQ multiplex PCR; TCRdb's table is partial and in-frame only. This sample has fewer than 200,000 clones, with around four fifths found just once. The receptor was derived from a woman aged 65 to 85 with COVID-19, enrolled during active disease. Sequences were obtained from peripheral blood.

As DNA, the CDR3 is TGTGCCAGCTCACCAGGTCTCGGGACAGGGACCTACGAGCAGTACTTC. The encoded protein is CASSPGLGTGTYEQYF. The chain couples TRBV18 to TRBJ2-7; 9 positions match TRBD1. V was pared by 2 bases and J by 2 bases, with 7 bases of the junction left unmatched. CDR1 is KGHSH, CDR2 LQKENI, per germline. CDR3 size: 16 residues.